One sample yielded the 22 T cell receptor beta chains listed below, sequenced in a study of shared clonotypes between healthy human individuals (dated by TCRdb to the early 2020s). Library preparation used the immunoSEQ multiplex PCR assay. Not all clones reach the TCRdb copy of this immuneACCESS table, which keeps in-frame sequences only. Checked studies attribute under half of the gap to unresolved V genes and leave the rest unexplained. This sample comprises about 360,000 clones, roughly 70% of them detected only once. 8.5% to 12% of the sample belongs to the ten largest clones. Source material: memory CD4+ T cells sorted from blood. The cell subset or site label, read with the paper, signifies: CD45RA-negative fraction. Receptors were obtained from a young man in good health.

This clone has ten or more counts. The rearrangement joins TRBV10-1 to TRBJ2-7; perhaps TRBD2 as D (6 bases). V lost 6 bases and J lost 6, with 15 bases in between. Germline values: CDR1 WNHNN, CDR2 SYGVQD (reference sequence). The CDR3 has 13 amino acids. The CDR3 spells CASSGGMGVEQYF. As DNA, the CDR3 is TGCGCCAGCAGCGGCGGGATGGGGGTCGAGCAGTACTTC.

This chain connects TRBV6-6 to TRBJ1-4, with TRBD1 matching 9 bases. V was clipped by 4 bases and J by 2 bases; unmatched bases: 2. Germline assignment: CDR1 MNHNY and CDR2 SVGAGI (reference sequence). CDR3 length: 15 amino acids. The CDR3 bases are TGTGCCAGCAGTTTACAGGGGGCCACTAATGAAAAACTGTTTTTT. Its protein product is CASSLQGATNEKLFF.

The rearrangement uses TRBV28 and TRBJ2-7; 8 positions match TRBD2. This CDR3 is 17 amino acids long. Germline V lookup: CDR1 MDHEN, CDR2 SYDVKM. V shed 6 bases, J shed 7 bases, and the junction held 20 bases outside the gene matches. As DNA, the CDR3 is TGTGCCAGCAGGACTGCCTCGGGAGCGGGGGCCCCCTTGGAGCAGTACTTC. It encodes CASRTASGAGAPLEQYF.

V gene TRBV5-3 combines with J gene TRBJ1-5, with no clear D. TRBV5-3 is treated as an ORF (open reading frame) with a function not yet certain. The V gene lost 0 bases and the J gene lost 1 base, with 8 bases spanning the gap. The CDR3 totals 15 residues. The CDR3 sequence: CARSLECRSNQPQHF. The CDR3 region has the DNA TGTGCCAGAAGCTTGGAGTGCAGGAGCAATCAGCCCCAGCATTTT.

The J gene is TRBJ1-3, the V gene TRBV4-3, with 9 bases aligning to TRBD1. The CDR3 has 16 amino acids. CDR1 is LGHNA, CDR2 YSLEER, per germline. J was trimmed by 2 bases and V by 0 bases; bases with no gene match: 2. CDR3 DNA: TGCGCCAGCAGCCAAGATAGGGACAGGGCTGGAAACACCATATATTTT. It encodes CASSQDRDRAGNTIYF.

The rearrangement uses TRBV5-6 and TRBJ2-1; unclear D gene. The CDR3 is 15 amino acids. Trimming removed 0 bases from V and 0 bases from J, with 7 bases in between. Germline V gene data show CDR1 as SGHDT and CDR2 as YYEEEE. The CDR3 is CASSLGRSSYNEQFF. The CDR3 bases are TGTGCCAGCAGCTTGGGCCGGAGCTCCTACAATGAGCAGTTCTTC.

V usage is TRBV6-5 and J usage is TRBJ2-1; D possibly uses TRBD1 or TRBD2 (5 bases each). CDR3 length: 14 residues. The germline CDR1 and CDR2 sequences are MNHEY and SVGAGI. V lost 6 bases to trimming and J lost 4 bases, with 13 bases between them. The CDR3 DNA follows: TGTGCCAGCAGCCCTGGGGACCCTTACAATGAGCAGTTCTTC. It codes for CASSPGDPYNEQFF.

The chain is built from TRBV7-8 and TRBJ2-1; 11 nucleotides align to TRBD2. V shed 0 bases, J shed 0 bases, and the junction held 1 base outside the gene matches. The germline V gene has CDR1 SGHVS and CDR2 FQNEAQ. The CDR3 is 17 residues long. The DNA for the CDR3 is TGTGCCAGCAGCTTAGCACTAGCGGGGGCCTCCTACAATGAGCAGTTCTTC. It translates to CASSLALAGASYNEQFF.

The table lists this clone with many counts. The chain uses TRBV5-6 and TRBJ2-5; TRBD2 agrees at 12 bases. After removal of 4 bases from V and 4 bases from J, the junction contained 8 bases not matched to a gene. This CDR3 has 16 amino acids. Germline CDR1 reads SGHDT; CDR2 reads YYEEEE. The CDR3 bases are TGTGCCAGCAGCAAAAAACCGGGACTAGCGGGAGAGACCCAGTACTTC. It encodes CASSKKPGLAGETQYF. Looking up the rest from reference TRBV5-6 and TRBJ2-5 gives the full variable domain: DAGVTQSPTHLIKTRGQQVTLRCSPKSGHDTVSWYQQALGQGPQFIFQYYEEEERQRGNFPDRFSGHQFPNYSSELNVNALLLGDSALYLCASSKKPGLAGETQYFGPGTRLLVL.

The rearrangement joins TRBV5-5 to TRBJ1-4; D might be TRBD1 (6 bases). CDR1 is SGHKS and CDR2 is YYEKEE in the germline V gene (reference sequence). V was clipped by 5 bases and J by 0 bases, with 8 bases between them. The CDR3 totals 14 residues. CDR3 amino acids: CASSKGATNEKLFF. The DNA of the CDR3 is TGTGCCAGCAGTAAGGGGGCAACTAATGAAAAACTGTTTTTT.

The chain joins TRBV19 to TRBJ2-3; TRBD2 might be the D (5 bases). The V and J ends lost 6 bases and 2 bases respectively, with 18 bases between them. CDR3 length: 16 amino acids. CDR1 and CDR2 (germline): LNHDA, SQIVND (reference sequence). The CDR3 spells CASRESSLFDTDTQYF. The CDR3 DNA reads TGTGCCAGTAGGGAATCTAGCCTTTTCGACACAGATACGCAGTATTTT.

The CDR3 nucleotides read TGCGCCAGCAGGGGGTCGGGTACATCCTACGAGCAGTACTTC. Translation: CASRGSGTSYEQYF. The chain employs TRBV10-2 and TRBJ2-7; D remains ambiguous. This CDR3 spans 14 amino acids. Trimming removed 6 bases from V and 1 base from J, with 13 bases in between. Germline values: CDR1 WSHSY, CDR2 SAAADI.

The CDR3 sequence is CASSADRARKQFF. The CDR3 coding sequence is TGTGCCAGCAGCGCTGACAGGGCACGAAAACAGTTCTTC. The chain has TRBV5-6 and TRBJ2-1; 7 bases agree with TRBD1. CDR3 length: 13 amino acids. J lost 13 bases, V lost 4 bases, and 11 bases had no gene match. Germline assignment: CDR1 SGHDT and CDR2 YYEEEE.

This CDR3 is CASSGTGMMDTQYF. The CDR3 DNA reads as TGTGCCAGCAGCGGGACAGGGATGATGGATACGCAGTATTTT. This sequence joins TRBV7-2 and TRBJ2-3; 9 bases agree with TRBD1. V lost 5 bases and J lost 6; bases outside the gene matches: 6. CDR3 size: 14 residues. The germline V gene encodes CDR1 SGHTA and CDR2 FQGNSA.

This chain links TRBV5-1 with TRBJ2-7; perhaps TRBD2 as D (6 bases). The CDR3 extends over 16 amino acids. Trimming took off 0 bases at V and 2 bases at J, with 15 bases between the two ends. Germline V CDR1 and CDR2: SGHRS, YFSETQ. The CDR3 loop is CASSLALGGGAYEQYF. Written as DNA, the CDR3 is TGCGCCAGCAGCTTGGCCCTGGGCGGAGGGGCCTACGAGCAGTACTTC.

The table lists this clone with a few counts. This chain links TRBV28 with TRBJ1-1; no firm D call. CDR1 MDHEN and CDR2 SYDVKM come from the germline V gene. Trimming removed 6 bases at V and 7 bases at J, with 6 bases between. This CDR3 comprises 10 residues. The CDR3 coding sequence is TGTGCCAGCAGCTACAATGAAGCTTTCTTT. This translates into CASSYNEAFF.

The chain employs TRBV28 and TRBJ2-7; 7 bases align to TRBD1. The CDR3 contains 15 residues. The J segment lost 3 bases and the V segment lost 5 bases, leaving 10 bases of the junction unmatched. Germline CDR1 and CDR2: MDHEN and SYDVKM. The CDR3 bases are TGTGCCAGCAGTCCACCTGAAGGGGGCTACTACGAGCAGTACTTC. Translation: CASSPPEGGYYEQYF.

This clone appeared a few times. The chain is built from TRBV9 and TRBJ2-6; D might be TRBD2 (6 bases). Germline assignment: CDR1 SGDLS and CDR2 YYNGEE. This CDR3 is built from 15 residues. The ends were cut back, 0 bases at V and 3 bases at J, with 7 bases in the middle. This CDR3 reads CASSVAGVGANVLTF. Here the CDR3 DNA reads TGTGCCAGCAGCGTAGCGGGAGTTGGGGCCAACGTCCTGACTTTC. The full variable domain, its missing parts supplied by reference TRBV9 and TRBJ2-6, is DSGVTQTPKHLITATGQRVTLRCSPRSGDLSVYWYQQSLDQGLQFLIQYYNGEERAKGNILERFSAQQFPDLHSELNLSSLELGDSALYFCASSVAGVGANVLTFGAGSRLTVL.

This clone was found once. The V call is TRBV18, the J call TRBJ2-2; possible D gene TRBD1, 6 bases. The germline V and J ends were trimmed by 5 bases and 0 bases, with 13 bases remaining between them. From germline, CDR1 is KGHSH and CDR2 LQKENI. The CDR3 is made up of 16 amino acids. CDR3 nucleotides: TGTGCCAGCTCATTCAGGACAGACCCGAACACCGGGGAGCTGTTTTTT. It specifies CASSFRTDPNTGELFF.

The chain couples TRBV29-1 to TRBJ2-3, with D perhaps assigned TRBD1 or TRBD2 (5 bases each). V lost 6 bases and J lost 1, with 17 bases in between. Germline CDR1 reads SQVTM; CDR2 reads ANQGSEA. The CDR3 is 15 amino acids. CDR3 coding DNA: TGCAGCGTCCCAGGGAGTGGGTTCGGCACAGATACGCAGTATTTT. It is translated as CSVPGSGFGTDTQYF.

The chain recombines TRBV5-4 with TRBJ1-3; the D gene is possibly TRBD1 (6 bases). The CDR3 has 15 amino acids. Deletions cut 3 bases from V and 0 bases from J, with 10 bases between. Germline assignment: CDR1 SGHNT and CDR2 YYREEE (reference sequence). The CDR3 reads CASSSKTGSGNTIYF. CDR3 nucleotides: TGTGCCAGCAGCTCAAAGACAGGCTCTGGAAACACCATATATTTT.

V is TRBV29-1 and J is TRBJ2-1, with 8 bases aligning to TRBD2. The germline CDR1 and CDR2 sequences are SQVTM and ANQGSEA. This CDR3 region has 13 residues. V lost 7 bases and J lost 9; bases outside the gene matches: 11. CDR3: CSAVREGSGEQFF. As DNA, the CDR3 is TGCAGCGCCGTACGGGAGGGCTCAGGTGAGCAGTTCTTC.